These T cell receptor beta chains were read from a single sample in a study of OX40 agonist ivuxolimab in advanced cancers. Sequencing used immunoSEQ multiplex PCR; TCRdb keeps in-frame clones, though not all of them. This table has roughly 91,000 clones, approximately 95% appearing once. Sequences were derived from CD4+ or CD8+ T cells sorted from blood, sampled in a trial of the OX40 agonist ivuxolimab. Receptors originate from an adult with an advanced solid tumor such as melanoma, head and neck, liver or kidney cancer. CDR3s include the opening cysteine and the closing phenylalanine or tryptophan. Fields, in order: V gene, D gene, J gene, clone size, CDR3 protein, CDR3 DNA. D genes are given only for firm matches. Only part of the rows carry a size: once, few, many, or a class if the clone is expanded.

>TRBV27|TRBD2|TRBJ2-1|once
CASSLLAASGHNEQFF
TGTGCCAGCAGTTTATTAGCGGCTAGCGGGCACAATGAGCAGTTCTTC
>TRBV9|NA|TRBJ1-1|NA
CASSVGRINTEAFF
TGTGCCAGCAGCGTAGGGAGAATAAACACTGAAGCTTTCTTT
>TRBV6-5|NA|TRBJ1-5|once
CASSLQPGQGEQPQHF
TGTGCCAGCAGTTTACAACCGGGTCAGGGCGAACAGCCCCAGCATTTT
>TRBV28|TRBD1|TRBJ2-1|NA
CASSFRDRGRSYNEQFF
TGTGCCAGCAGTTTCCGGGACAGGGGGCGATCATACAATGAGCAGTTCTTC
>TRBV10-3|NA|TRBJ2-2|NA
CATDDREVSGELFF
TGTGCCACTGATGACAGGGAGGTTTCCGGGGAGCTGTTTTTT
>TRBV4-1|TRBD1|TRBJ1-6|NA
CASSQGTGVSPLHF
TGCGCCAGCAGCCAAGGCACAGGGGTTTCACCCCTCCACTTT
>TRBV7-3|TRBD2|TRBJ2-3|NA
CASSLGGSPTDTQYF
TGTGCCAGCAGCTTAGGCGGGAGCCCCACAGATACGCAGTATTTT
>TRBV7-9|TRBD1|TRBJ2-1|NA
CASSKRPKGQATYNEQFF
TGTGCCAGCAGCAAACGGCCCAAAGGACAGGCCACCTACAATGAGCAGTTCTTC
>TRBV28|TRBD1|TRBJ2-7|NA
CASLSSTGLSSYEQYF
TGTGCCAGCTTATCCTCGACAGGGCTGAGCTCCTACGAGCAGTACTTC
>TRBV7-9|TRBD1|TRBJ1-3|NA
CASSRTGSSGNTIYF
TGTGCCAGCAGCAGGACAGGGAGCTCTGGAAACACCATATATTTT